This T cell receptor (beta chain) was captured in a study of regulatory T cells in long-lasting Graves disease. The length of the CDR3 is 14 residues. V lost 2 bases to trimming and J lost 5 bases, with 10 bases between them. Looked up from germline, CDR1 is MDHEN and CDR2 is SYDVKM. This clonotype was seen many times. Its antigen is as yet unknown. Findings and limits, study-wide: New patients shared fewer public clonotypes (around 880) than persistent patients did (2,741).

Arm-PCR of CDR3 regions with iRepertoire HTBI primers generated TCR beta libraries. TCRdb reanalysed the multiplex PCR reads using MiXCR and keeps one entry per CDR3 protein. This table has 420,000 or so distinct CDR3 sequences, about 17% appearing once. The time point denotes: newly diagnosed GD, antithyroid drugs for less than 3 months. RNA from PBMCs was the source of the TCR library. The data also belong to a second study, concerning T cells in Graves' hyperthyroidism and ophthalmopathy. That publication notes: Reasons for excluding patients were uncontrolled infection, other autoimmune disease, pregnancy or lactation.

Sequences were derived from peripheral blood mononuclear cells (PBMCs), sampled at new diagnosis, from a patient treated with antithyroid drugs. J is TRBJ1-5 and V is TRBV28; possible D gene TRBD1, 5 bases. The receptor was derived from a young woman with Graves disease. The CDR3 DNA reads as TGTGCCAGCAGTTTAGGGGCGTACTATCAGCCCCAGCATTTT. Translating it yields CASSLGAYYQPQHF. The variable domain in full, with the rest retrieved from reference TRBV28 and TRBJ1-5, is DVKVTQSSRYLVKRTGEKVFLECVQDMDHENMFWYRQDPGLGLRLIYFSYDVKMKEKGDIPEGYSVSREKKERFSLILESASTNQTSMYLCASSLGAYYQPQHFGDGTRLSIL.